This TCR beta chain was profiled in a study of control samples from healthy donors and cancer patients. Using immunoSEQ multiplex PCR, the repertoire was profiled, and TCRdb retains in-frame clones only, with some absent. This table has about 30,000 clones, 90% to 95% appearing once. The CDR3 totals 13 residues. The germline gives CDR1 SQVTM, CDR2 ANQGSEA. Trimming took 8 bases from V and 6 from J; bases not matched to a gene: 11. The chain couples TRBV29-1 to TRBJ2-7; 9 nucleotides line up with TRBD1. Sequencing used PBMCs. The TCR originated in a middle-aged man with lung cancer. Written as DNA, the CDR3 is TGCAGCTTTCAAAGGGACAGGGTCGGCGAGCAGTACTTC. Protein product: CSFQRDRVGEQYF.